These T cell receptor beta chains were read from a single sample in a study of T cells in localized non-small cell lung cancer. Using immunoSEQ multiplex PCR, the repertoire was profiled, and TCRdb retains in-frame clones only, with some absent. The sample holds 35,000 or so clones, 90% seen once. This specimen was peripheral blood, taken before any cancer treatment. The receptor source for this set is a man between 40 and 70 years old with stage I lung adenocarcinoma. Both conserved end residues are part of each CDR3. The D gene is left open where the match is weak. Clone size is given for some rows only: seen once, a few or many times, or a class if the clone is expanded.

CDR3 protein,CDR3 DNA,J gene,clone size,V gene,D gene
CASSVETGFGDEKLFF,TGTGCCAGCAGCGTAGAGACTGGATTCGGGGATGAAAAACTGTTTTTT,TRBJ1-4,once,TRBV9,.
CATRTAAGVTDTQYF,TGCGCCACCCGAACCGCAGCCGGAGTAACAGATACGCAGTATTTT,TRBJ2-3,.,TRBV10-2,.
CASRARVGQGLSPLHF,TGCGCCAGCAGGGCCCGGGTCGGACAGGGGCTTTCACCCCTCCACTTT,TRBJ1-6,.,TRBV10-2,TRBD1
CAITGLRGSEQFF,TGTGCCATCACCGGGCTTCGAGGAAGTGAGCAGTTCTTC,TRBJ2-1,.,TRBV6-1,.
CASRPTVNDGELFF,TGTGCCAGCAGGCCGACCGTAAACGACGGGGAGCTGTTTTTT,TRBJ2-2,once,TRBV5-5,.
CASSITSGGQRVETQYF,TGTGCCAGTAGTATTACTAGCGGGGGCCAGCGGGTCGAGACCCAGTACTTC,TRBJ2-5,.,TRBV19,TRBD2
CASQRRQATNEKLFF,TGTGCCAGCCAAAGAAGACAGGCAACTAATGAAAAACTGTTTTTT,TRBJ1-4,.,TRBV6-5,.
CASSSSGSVDTIYF,TGTGCCAGCAGCTCTTCGGGGTCGGTCGACACCATATATTTT,TRBJ1-3,.,TRBV9,.
CASSQDLTGFGYGYTF,TGCGCCAGCAGCCAAGATCTGACAGGGTTCGGCTATGGCTACACCTTC,TRBJ1-2,.,TRBV4-1,TRBD1
CASSLREETQYF,TGCGCCAGCAGCCTTAGGGAGGAGACCCAGTACTTC,TRBJ2-5,.,TRBV5-1,.
CASPGDLTYEQYF,TGTGCCAGCCCCGGGGACCTAACCTACGAGCAGTACTTC,TRBJ2-7,once,TRBV11-1,.
CASSLTRNSPLHF,TGTGCCAGCAGTTTAACTCGGAATTCACCCCTCCACTTT,TRBJ1-6,.,TRBV28,.
CASGRTRDRDREQYF,TGTGCTAGTGGTCGAACACGGGACAGGGATCGCGAGCAGTACTTC,TRBJ2-7,.,TRBV12-5,TRBD1
CASSQDRSGGEATNEKLFF,TGCGCCAGCAGCCAAGATCGGTCGGGTGGAGAAGCAACTAATGAAAAACTGTTTTTT,TRBJ1-4,.,TRBV4-1,.
CASSLVSAPTYEQYF,TGTGCCAGCAGCCTAGTTTCGGCACCAACCTACGAGCAGTACTTC,TRBJ2-7,.,TRBV6-5,.
CASSFGDTEAFF,TGTGCCAGCAGCTTCGGGGACACTGAAGCTTTCTTT,TRBJ1-1,few,TRBV7-9,.
CASSEHGEAFF,TGTGCCAGCAGTGAACATGGAGAAGCTTTCTTT,TRBJ1-1,.,TRBV6-6,.
CASSLPSGAGTDTQYF,TGTGCCAGCAGTTTACCTAGCGGGGCAGGGACAGATACGCAGTATTTT,TRBJ2-3,.,TRBV6-5,TRBD2
CASTSSWPPYNEQFF,TGTGCCAGCACGTCCAGTTGGCCTCCGTACAATGAGCAGTTCTTC,TRBJ2-1,.,TRBV6-5,.
CASSLPGQGDNEKLFF,TGTGCCAGCTCACTCCCGGGACAGGGGGACAATGAAAAACTGTTTTTT,TRBJ1-4,.,TRBV6-4,TRBD1
CASSKEIIGDGYTF,TGTGCCAGCAGTAAAGAAATCATTGGCGATGGCTACACCTTC,TRBJ1-2,.,TRBV2,.
CASLRESTDTQYF,TGTGCCAGCTTGCGGGAAAGCACAGATACGCAGTATTTT,TRBJ2-3,.,TRBV6-1,.
CAISGLAGGTDTQYF,TGTGCCATCAGTGGACTAGCGGGGGGCACAGATACGCAGTATTTT,TRBJ2-3,.,TRBV10-3,TRBD2
CAWYPGGGSDTQYF,TGTGCCTGGTATCCGGGGGGGGGCTCAGATACGCAGTATTTT,TRBJ2-3,.,TRBV30,TRBD2
CASRDGAGNQPQHF,TGTGCCAGTAGAGACGGGGCGGGCAATCAGCCCCAGCATTTT,TRBJ1-5,.,TRBV19,.
CASSAGGALTEAFF,TGTGCCAGCAGCGCAGGGGGGGCGCTTACTGAAGCTTTCTTT,TRBJ1-1,once,TRBV9,TRBD1
CASSRGGQPQHF,TGTGCCTCTTCCAGGGGCGGGCAGCCCCAGCATTTT,TRBJ1-5,.,TRBV30,.
CAYTRGYNEQFF,TGTGCTTATACCCGGGGATACAATGAGCAGTTCTTC,TRBJ2-1,.,TRBV30,.
CASSFGISGNTIYF,TGTGCCAGCAGCTTCGGGATCTCTGGAAACACCATATATTTT,TRBJ1-3,once,TRBV5-6,.
CASSPGEGANQPQHF,TGTGCCAGCAGCCCAGGGGAAGGGGCCAATCAGCCCCAGCATTTT,TRBJ1-5,.,TRBV11-2,.
CASSPLGLAGTGELFF,TGTGCCAGCAGCCCCCTCGGGCTAGCTGGCACCGGGGAGCTGTTTTTT,TRBJ2-2,.,TRBV14,.
CAGGQQGETDTQYF,TGTGCTGGGGGGCAACAGGGTGAGACAGATACGCAGTATTTT,TRBJ2-3,.,TRBV5-4,.
CASATGLAGTGELFF,TGTGCCAGCGCCACAGGTCTAGCGGGCACCGGGGAGCTGTTTTTT,TRBJ2-2,.,TRBV27,TRBD2
CASRPRREGSTEAFF,TGTGCCAGCAGGCCTCGACGGGAAGGGAGCACTGAAGCTTTCTTT,TRBJ1-1,.,TRBV7-2,.
CAWNQASSNEKLFF,TGTGCCTGGAACCAGGCTTCATCTAATGAAAAACTGTTTTTT,TRBJ1-4,.,TRBV30,.
CASSHRDRGNSGELFF,TGTGCCAGCAGCCACCGGGACAGGGGTAACTCCGGGGAGCTGTTTTTT,TRBJ2-2,once,TRBV9,TRBD1
CASSVVPVPETQYF,TGTGCCAGCAGCGTAGTCCCAGTACCAGAGACCCAGTACTTC,TRBJ2-5,.,TRBV9,.
CAWRLQGASNYGYTF,TGTGCCTGGAGGCTACAGGGGGCATCTAACTATGGCTACACCTTC,TRBJ1-2,.,TRBV30,TRBD1
CASSIGGRATGELFF,TGTGCCAGTAGTATAGGAGGCAGGGCGACCGGGGAGCTGTTTTTT,TRBJ2-2,.,TRBV19,.
CASSSGLLTDTQYF,TGTGCCAGCAGTTCGGGACTCCTCACAGATACGCAGTATTTT,TRBJ2-3,.,TRBV6-5,.
CASSVASGGAGDTQYF,TGTGCCAGCAGCGTAGCGAGCGGGGGGGCGGGTGATACGCAGTATTTT,TRBJ2-3,.,TRBV9,TRBD2
CASSLADSGANVLTF,TGCGCCAGCAGCTTGGCTGACTCTGGGGCCAACGTCCTGACTTTC,TRBJ2-6,once,TRBV5-1,.
CASRDRRAGEYF,TGTGCCAGCAGGGACCGGCGGGCGGGGGAGTACTTC,TRBJ2-7,.,TRBV2,TRBD2
CASSLGQGANEQFF,TGCGCCAGCAGCCTGGGACAGGGTGCCAATGAGCAGTTCTTC,TRBJ2-1,.,TRBV5-1,TRBD1
CASSVELGDLTGELFF,TGTGCCAGCAGCGTAGAACTAGGGGACCTCACCGGGGAGCTGTTTTTT,TRBJ2-2,.,TRBV9,.
CASSPGTRYGYTF,TGCGCCAGCAGTCCCGGGACACGGTATGGCTACACCTTC,TRBJ1-2,.,TRBV5-1,.
CASSPGTANTEAFF,TGTGCCAGCAGTCCCGGGACAGCGAACACTGAAGCTTTCTTT,TRBJ1-1,.,TRBV2,TRBD1
CASSAGTSPDTQYF,TGCGCCAGCAGCGCCGGGACTAGCCCAGATACGCAGTATTTT,TRBJ2-3,once,TRBV5-1,TRBD2
CASSMPGRPQHF,TGTGCCAGCTCAATGCCGGGCAGGCCCCAGCATTTT,TRBJ1-5,.,TRBV2,.
CAWSVKQGGTEAFF,TGTGCCTGGAGTGTAAAACAGGGCGGCACTGAAGCTTTCTTT,TRBJ1-1,.,TRBV30,.
CASSFGTYTDTQYF,TGCGCCAGCAGCTTCGGGACGTACACAGATACGCAGTATTTT,TRBJ2-3,.,TRBV5-1,.
CAWSVRRANVLTF,TGTGCCTGGAGTGTACGGAGAGCCAACGTCCTGACTTTC,TRBJ2-6,.,TRBV30,.
CASGTGNGYTF,TGTGCCAGCGGGACAGGGAATGGCTACACCTTC,TRBJ1-2,.,TRBV19,TRBD1
CASSEVPGVAYEQYF,TGTGCCAGCAGTGAGGTGCCAGGGGTGGCCTACGAGCAGTACTTC,TRBJ2-7,.,TRBV6-1,.
CASMGASNNSPLHF,TGTGCCAGCATGGGAGCCTCAAATAATTCACCCCTCCACTTT,TRBJ1-6,once,TRBV25-1,.
CAWSKGGAVQPQHF,TGTGCCTGGAGTAAAGGAGGGGCAGTTCAGCCCCAGCATTTT,TRBJ1-5,.,TRBV30,.
CAISEYPGLNTEAFF,TGTGCCATCAGTGAGTATCCAGGGCTGAACACTGAAGCTTTCTTT,TRBJ1-1,.,TRBV10-3,.
CASSLTVNTEAFF,TGTGCCAGCAGTTTGACGGTGAACACTGAAGCTTTCTTT,TRBJ1-1,.,TRBV27,.
CASSPDITDTQYF,TGTGCCAGCTCACCGGACATTACAGATACGCAGTATTTT,TRBJ2-3,once,TRBV18,.
CASSLAAEQYF,TGCGCCAGCAGCTTGGCGGCCGAGCAGTACTTC,TRBJ2-7,.,TRBV5-1,.